A selection of T cell receptor beta chains follows, all from one sample in a study of T cell responses to AZD1222 COVID-19 vaccine. Assay used: immunoSEQ multiplex PCR; TCRdb lists only in-frame clones, some missing. The sample has 30,000 to 50,000 clones, 88% seen once. This material consisted of peripheral blood, taken 28 days after the second dose of the MenACWY control vaccine. Every receptor here comes from an adult who received the MenACWY meningococcal vaccine as a control. Each CDR3 is given with its conserved first and last residue. The D gene is left open where the match is weak. Clone size is given for some rows only: seen once, a few or many times, or a class if the clone is expanded.

d_gene	v_gene	j_gene	abundance	CDR3nt	CDR3aa
.	TRBV18	TRBJ2-7	.	TGTGCCTCAGGCCCCACAGCCTACGAGCAGTACTTC	CASGPTAYEQYF
.	TRBV7-9	TRBJ2-1	few	TGTGCCAGCAGCTTAGTTGTGGGAGTGGAGAATGAGCAGTTCTTC	CASSLVVGVENEQFF
.	TRBV3-1/TRBV3-2	TRBJ2-3	.	TGTGCCAGCAGCCCATCCATTCGGGATACGCAGTATTTT	CASSPSIRDTQYF
.	TRBV9	TRBJ1-3	.	TGTGCCAGCAGCGTAGATTTTTCAGGGGGAAACACCATATATTTT	CASSVDFSGGNTIYF
.	TRBV5-4	TRBJ2-7	.	TGTGCCAGCAGCCTTCCGTCCGTAGGCGGGACCCCCTACGAGCAGTACTTC	CASSLPSVGGTPYEQYF
TRBD1	TRBV5-1	TRBJ2-7	.	TGCGCCAGCAGCCCTGGACAGGGACCCGAGCAGTACTTC	CASSPGQGPEQYF
TRBD1	TRBV10-3	TRBJ2-2	.	TGTGCCACCAAGGGAGGACAGGGGGCCGGGGAGCTGTTTTTT	CATKGGQGAGELFF
.	TRBV10-1	TRBJ1-4	.	TGCGCCAGCGGGGACGGACTCGAAAAACTGTTTTTT	CASGDGLEKLFF
.	TRBV12-3/TRBV12-4	TRBJ1-2	.	TGTGCCAGCAGTTCCGTAAGCTATGGCTACACCTTC	CASSSVSYGYTF
.	TRBV27	TRBJ2-6	.	TGTGCCGTAGGGGTGGGGAAAGTTTCTGGGGCCAACGTCCTGACTTTC	CAVGVGKVSGANVLTF
.	TRBV19	TRBJ1-1	.	TGTGCCAGTAGTAATAGCCGGAGTTACGTAGGTGAAGCTTTCTTT	CASSNSRSYVGEAFF
.	TRBV24-1	TRBJ2-5	.	TGTGCCACCAGTGCCCACCACCAAGAGACCCAGTACTTC	CATSAHHQETQYF
TRBD2	TRBV19	TRBJ2-1	.	TGTGCCAGTAGTCCCCCCAGAGCGGGAGTGGGGAATGAGCAGTTCTTC	CASSPPRAGVGNEQFF
.	TRBV12-3/TRBV12-4	TRBJ1-2	.	TGTGCCAGCAGCCAAGGACAGCACTATGGCTACACCTTC	CASSQGQHYGYTF
TRBD1	TRBV6-2/TRBV6-3	TRBJ1-6	few	TGTGCCAGCAGTTACACAACGGGACAGGGGCACAAATTAAATTCACCCCTCCACTTT	CASSYTTGQGHKLNSPLHF
TRBD2	TRBV19	TRBJ2-1	.	TGTGCCAGTAAGGTAGCGGGAGTGCGGGATGAGCAGTTCTTC	CASKVAGVRDEQFF
.	TRBV15	TRBJ2-3	few	TGTGCCACCAGCAGCACAGATACGCAGTATTTT	CATSSTDTQYF
.	TRBV28	TRBJ1-1	once	TGTGCCAGCAGTTCTCAACCCGGGGCCGGGGGAAGTGAAGCTTTCTTT	CASSSQPGAGGSEAFF
.	TRBV19	TRBJ2-5	.	TGTGCCAGTAGTATAGGGGGGACCGCGGGAGAGACCCAGTACTTC	CASSIGGTAGETQYF
.	TRBV30	TRBJ1-2	.	TGTGCCTGGAGTGTAGGGAGAATCGGTGGCTACACCTTC	CAWSVGRIGGYTF
.	TRBV7-9	TRBJ2-2	.	TGTGCCAGCAGCTTTACGTCCGGGTCATTGGTCACCGGGGAGCTGTTTTTT	CASSFTSGSLVTGELFF
.	TRBV28	TRBJ1-2	once	TGTGCCAGCAGGACTTCAGGGTTCTATGGCTACACCTTC	CASRTSGFYGYTF
.	TRBV6-5	TRBJ2-1	.	TGTGCCAGCAGGTCGGGCGCTGAGCAGTTCTTC	CASRSGAEQFF
TRBD2	TRBV7-9	TRBJ2-2	once	TGTGCCAGCAGCCCAGGGACTAGCGGGAGAGCCGGGGAGCTGTTTTTT	CASSPGTSGRAGELFF
.	TRBV6-5	TRBJ1-4	once	TGTGCCAGCAGACCTCGGACAGTTTCTAATGAAAAACTGTTTTTT	CASRPRTVSNEKLFF
.	TRBV7-3	TRBJ1-1	.	TGTGCCAGCAGCTTAACGGGGATGAACACTGAAGCTTTCTTT	CASSLTGMNTEAFF
.	TRBV6-5	TRBJ2-7	.	TGTGCCAGCAGTTACTCCGACGAGCAGTACTTC	CASSYSDEQYF
TRBD1	TRBV13	TRBJ2-1	.	TGTGCCAGCAGCCCCTGGGGACAGGGGAGGAATGAGCAGTTCTTC	CASSPWGQGRNEQFF
.	TRBV2	TRBJ1-1	.	TGTGCCAGCAATGGGGTGGGCAGGATGAACACTGAAGCTTTCTTT	CASNGVGRMNTEAFF
TRBD2	TRBV10-3	TRBJ2-2	.	TGTGCCAGCGGGGGGGGCCCCCACGGGGAGCTGTTTTTT	CASGGGPHGELFF
.	TRBV5-6	TRBJ2-6	.	TGTGCCAGCAGCCCGTTACGGATCGCCGGGTTTTCCGGGGCCAACGTCCTGACTTTC	CASSPLRIAGFSGANVLTF
TRBD1	TRBV7-2	TRBJ2-2	.	TGTGCCAGCAGCTTATACAGGGGGCGTCGCACCGGGGAGCTGTTTTTT	CASSLYRGRRTGELFF
.	TRBV5-5	TRBJ1-3	.	TGTGCCAGCAGCGTACAGGATTACGGAAACACCATATATTTT	CASSVQDYGNTIYF
.	TRBV7-7	TRBJ2-7	.	TGTGCTAGCAGCCCGACTAGTTGGCACGAGCAGTACTTC	CASSPTSWHEQYF
.	TRBV28	TRBJ1-2	.	TGTGCCAGCAGCACTTCCGGGACAAACTATGGCTACACCTTC	CASSTSGTNYGYTF
TRBD2	TRBV28	TRBJ2-5	.	TGTGCCAGCGGGACGGGACTAGCGGCCGGAGGGGAGACCCAGTACTTC	CASGTGLAAGGETQYF
.	TRBV7-6	TRBJ2-5	.	TGTGCCAGCAGCTTAGGGGAGGGGGGGGGCCAGTACTTC	CASSLGEGGGQYF
.	TRBV28	TRBJ1-5	.	TGTGCCAGCAGTAGCGGCGACAGCGCCAATCAGCCCCAGCATTTT	CASSSGDSANQPQHF
.	TRBV24-1	TRBJ2-1	few	TGTGCCACCAGTGATTTGGCCCAGGGGCGCCTCGATGAGCAGTTCTTC	CATSDLAQGRLDEQFF
.	TRBV19	TRBJ2-2	.	TGTGCCAGTAGTATTTTACGAACATTTACCCACCAACGGTTTGGGGAGCTGTTTTTT	CASSILRTFTHQRFGELFF
.	TRBV25-1	TRBJ2-3	.	TGTGCCAGCAGTGAATCCCAAGCTAGCACAGATACGCAGTATTTT	CASSESQASTDTQYF
.	TRBV11-3	TRBJ2-3	.	TGTGCCAGCAGCTTAGGGACTCTTCCCACAGATACGCAGTATTTT	CASSLGTLPTDTQYF
.	TRBV18	TRBJ2-3	.	TGTGCCAGCTCACCTATAGCGAGAGATACGCAGTATTTT	CASSPIARDTQYF
TRBD1	TRBV7-9	TRBJ2-3	.	TGTGCCAGCAGCATCGGACAGGGGGATACGCAGTATTTT	CASSIGQGDTQYF
.	TRBV6-2/TRBV6-3	TRBJ1-5	.	TGTGCCAGCAGCCTCTGGGGCCTCGGCAATCAGCCCCAGCATTTT	CASSLWGLGNQPQHF
TRBD1	TRBV28	TRBJ1-6	.	TGTGCCAGCAGTCCCCGACAGGGATTCCATAATTCACCCCTCCACTTT	CASSPRQGFHNSPLHF